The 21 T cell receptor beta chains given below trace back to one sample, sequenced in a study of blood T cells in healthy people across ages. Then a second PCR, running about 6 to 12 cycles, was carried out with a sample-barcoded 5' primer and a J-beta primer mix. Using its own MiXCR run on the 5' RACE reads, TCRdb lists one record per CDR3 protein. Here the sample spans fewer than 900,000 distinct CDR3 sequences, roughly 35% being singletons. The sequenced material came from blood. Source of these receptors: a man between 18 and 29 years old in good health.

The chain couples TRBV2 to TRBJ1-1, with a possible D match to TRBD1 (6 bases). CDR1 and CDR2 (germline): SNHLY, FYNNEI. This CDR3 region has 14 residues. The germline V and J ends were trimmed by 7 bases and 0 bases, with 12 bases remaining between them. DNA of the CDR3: TGTGCCAGCACGGGCAGGGGCATGAACACTGAAGCTTTCTTT. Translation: CASTGRGMNTEAFF.

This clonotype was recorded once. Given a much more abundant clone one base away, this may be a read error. The CDR3 is CASSLFLDSHNEQFF. The CDR3 nucleotides are TGTGCCAGCAGCTTGTTTTTGGACTCCCACAATGAGCAGTTCTTC. The chain uses TRBV5-5 and TRBJ2-1, with a weak D call TRBD2 (5 bases). CDR1 SGHKS and CDR2 YYEKEE come from the germline V gene (reference sequence). The CDR3 runs 15 residues. Supplemented by reference TRBV5-5 and TRBJ2-1, the full variable domain reads DAGVTQSPTHLIKTRGQQVTLRCSPISGHKSVSWYQQVLGQGPQFIFQYYEKEERGRGNFPDRFSARQFPNYSSELNVNALLLGDSALYLCASSLFLDSHNEQFFGPGTRLTVL.

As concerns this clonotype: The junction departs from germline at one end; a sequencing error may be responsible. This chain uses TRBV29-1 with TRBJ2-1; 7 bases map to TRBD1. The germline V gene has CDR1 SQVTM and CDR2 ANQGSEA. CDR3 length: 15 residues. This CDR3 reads CGVVSAGTAYNEQFF. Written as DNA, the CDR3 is TGCGGCGTTGTCTCCGCCGGGACAGCTTACAATGAGCAGTTCTTC.

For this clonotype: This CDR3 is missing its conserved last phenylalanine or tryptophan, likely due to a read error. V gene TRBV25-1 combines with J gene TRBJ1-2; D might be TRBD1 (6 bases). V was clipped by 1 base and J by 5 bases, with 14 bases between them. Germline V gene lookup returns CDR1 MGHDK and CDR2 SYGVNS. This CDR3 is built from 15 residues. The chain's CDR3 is CASSEWREGGYGYTL. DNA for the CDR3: TGTGCCAGCAGTGAATGGAGGGAAGGGGGATATGGCTACACCCTC.

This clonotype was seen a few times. This CDR3 reads CSAREGLEAFF. CDR3 bases: TGCAGTGCTAGAGAAGGGCTTGAAGCTTTCTTT. The rearrangement uses TRBV20-1 and TRBJ1-1; no reliable D call. V was shortened by 0 bases and J by 7 bases, with 6 bases between the two germline ends. The CDR3 covers 11 residues. CDR1 is DFQATT, CDR2 SNEGSKA, per germline (reference sequence).

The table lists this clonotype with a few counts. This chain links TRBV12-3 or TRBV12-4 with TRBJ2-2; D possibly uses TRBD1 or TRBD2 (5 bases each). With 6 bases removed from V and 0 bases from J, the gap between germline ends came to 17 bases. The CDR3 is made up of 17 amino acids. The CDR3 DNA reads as TGTGCCAGCAGCTCCGACCCCGGGGCGGCGAACACCGGGGAGCTGTTTTTT. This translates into CASSSDPGAANTGELFF.

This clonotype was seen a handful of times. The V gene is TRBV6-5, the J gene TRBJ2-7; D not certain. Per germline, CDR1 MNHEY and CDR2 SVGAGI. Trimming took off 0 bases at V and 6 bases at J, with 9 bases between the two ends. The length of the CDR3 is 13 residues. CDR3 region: CASSYSISSEQYF. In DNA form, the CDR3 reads TGTGCCAGCAGTTACTCGATTTCGTCCGAGCAGTACTTC.

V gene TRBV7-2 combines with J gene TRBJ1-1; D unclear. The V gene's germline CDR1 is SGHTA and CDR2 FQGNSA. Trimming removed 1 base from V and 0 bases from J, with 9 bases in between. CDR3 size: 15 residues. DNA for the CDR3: TGTGCCAGCAGCTTAGATCCGGAGTTGAACACTGAAGCTTTCTTT. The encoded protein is CASSLDPELNTEAFF.

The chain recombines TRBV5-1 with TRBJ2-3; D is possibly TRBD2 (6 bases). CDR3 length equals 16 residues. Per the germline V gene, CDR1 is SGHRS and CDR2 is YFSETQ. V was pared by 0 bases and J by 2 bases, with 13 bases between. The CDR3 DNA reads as TGCGCCAGCAGCTTGGTCTCCGGGAGCCCCACAGATACGCAGTATTTT. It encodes CASSLVSGSPTDTQYF.

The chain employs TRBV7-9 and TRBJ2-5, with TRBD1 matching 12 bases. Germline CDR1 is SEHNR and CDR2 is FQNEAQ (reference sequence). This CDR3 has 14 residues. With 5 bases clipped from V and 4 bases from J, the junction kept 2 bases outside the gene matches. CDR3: CASSRDRGPETQYF. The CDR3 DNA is TGTGCCAGCAGCCGGGACAGGGGGCCAGAGACCCAGTACTTC.

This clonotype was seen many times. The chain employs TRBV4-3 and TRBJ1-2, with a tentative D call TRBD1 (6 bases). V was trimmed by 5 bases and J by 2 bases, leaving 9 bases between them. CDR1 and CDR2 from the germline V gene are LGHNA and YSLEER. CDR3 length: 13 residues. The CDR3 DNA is TGCGCCAGCAGCAATACAGGGAACTATGGCTACACCTTC. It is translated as CASSNTGNYGYTF.

CDR3 sequence reads: CSASGDRDNSPLHF. CDR3 coding DNA: TGCAGTGCTAGTGGGGACAGAGATAATTCACCCCTCCACTTT. V and J are TRBV20-1 and TRBJ1-6; 7 nucleotides agree with TRBD1. The J segment lost 5 bases and the V segment lost 3 bases, leaving 4 bases of the junction unmatched. Germline-derived CDR1 and CDR2 are DFQATT and SNEGSKA (reference sequence). The length of the CDR3 is 14 residues.

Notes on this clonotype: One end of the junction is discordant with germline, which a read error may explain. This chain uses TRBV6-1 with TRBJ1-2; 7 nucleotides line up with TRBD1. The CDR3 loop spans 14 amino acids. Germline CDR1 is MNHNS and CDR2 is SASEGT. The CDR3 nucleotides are TGTACCAGCAGAAAGGGGACAGACTTCTATGGCTACACCTTC. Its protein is CTSRKGTDFYGYTF.

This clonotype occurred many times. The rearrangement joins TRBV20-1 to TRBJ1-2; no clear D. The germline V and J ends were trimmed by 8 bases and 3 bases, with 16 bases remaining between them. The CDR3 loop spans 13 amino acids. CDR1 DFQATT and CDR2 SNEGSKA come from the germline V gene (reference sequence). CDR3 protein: CSPNNPGDYGYTF. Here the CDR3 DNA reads TGCAGTCCCAACAACCCCGGGGACTATGGCTACACCTTC.

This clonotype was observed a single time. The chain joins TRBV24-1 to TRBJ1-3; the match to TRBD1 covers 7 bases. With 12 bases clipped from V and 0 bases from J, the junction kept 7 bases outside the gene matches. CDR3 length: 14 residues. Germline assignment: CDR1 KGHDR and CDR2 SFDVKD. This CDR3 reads CAVEGDSSGNTIYF. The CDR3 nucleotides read TGTGCCGTTGAAGGGGACAGCTCTGGAAACACCATATATTTT.

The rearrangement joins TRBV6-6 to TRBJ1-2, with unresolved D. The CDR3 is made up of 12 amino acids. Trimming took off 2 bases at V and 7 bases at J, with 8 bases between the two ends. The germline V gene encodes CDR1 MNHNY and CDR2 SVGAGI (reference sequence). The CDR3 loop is CASSYTKGGYTF. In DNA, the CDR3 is TGTGCCAGCAGTTACACAAAGGGTGGCTACACCTTC.

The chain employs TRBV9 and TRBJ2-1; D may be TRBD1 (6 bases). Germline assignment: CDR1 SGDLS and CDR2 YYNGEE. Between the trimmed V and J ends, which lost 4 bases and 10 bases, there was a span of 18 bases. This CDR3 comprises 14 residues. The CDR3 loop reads CASSPRGHDGEQFF. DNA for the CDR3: TGTGCCAGCAGCCCCAGGGGCCACGACGGGGAGCAGTTCTTC.

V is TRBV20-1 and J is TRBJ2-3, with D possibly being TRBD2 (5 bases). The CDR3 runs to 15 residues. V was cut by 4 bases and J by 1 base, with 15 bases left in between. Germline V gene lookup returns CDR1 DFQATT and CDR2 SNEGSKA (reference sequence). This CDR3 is CSANSGEGRTDTQYF. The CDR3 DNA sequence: TGCAGTGCTAATTCCGGCGAGGGTCGCACAGATACGCAGTATTTT.

This CDR3 is CASSLLFEGLNTEAFF. DNA of the CDR3: TGTGCCAGCAGCTTACTATTTGAGGGCCTGAACACTGAAGCTTTCTTT. V gene TRBV7-9 combines with J gene TRBJ1-1; D gene ambiguous. V lost 2 bases and J lost 0, with 13 bases in between. CDR1 is SEHNR, CDR2 FQNEAQ, per germline (reference sequence). The CDR3 is 16 amino acids.

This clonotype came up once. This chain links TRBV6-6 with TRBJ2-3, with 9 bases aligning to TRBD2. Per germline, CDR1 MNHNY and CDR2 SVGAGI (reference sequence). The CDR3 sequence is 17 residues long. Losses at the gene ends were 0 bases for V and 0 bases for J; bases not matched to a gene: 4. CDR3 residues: CASSYSLAGSSTDTQYF. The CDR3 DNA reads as TGTGCCAGCAGTTACTCGCTAGCGGGGTCTAGCACAGATACGCAGTATTTT.

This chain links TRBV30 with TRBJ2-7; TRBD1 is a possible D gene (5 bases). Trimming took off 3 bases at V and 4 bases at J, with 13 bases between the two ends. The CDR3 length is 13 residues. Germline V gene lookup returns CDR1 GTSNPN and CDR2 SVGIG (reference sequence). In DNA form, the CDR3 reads TGTGCCTGGAGCCTCGGATCAGGGTACGAGCAGTACTTC. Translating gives CAWSLGSGYEQYF.